The clone carrying this TCR beta chain was recorded many times. The source of the blood RNA was unsorted whole blood, and germline DNA was extracted as well. The entry originates in a study of tumor-infiltrating lymphocytes in primary liver carcinoma. V dropped 1 base and J dropped 6 bases, with 13 bases sitting between them. The CDR3 is 14 amino acids. Synthesis of TCR beta cDNA was carried out from 500 ng total RNA with a constant-region primer. Libraries for TCR beta were built through three nested multiplex PCR rounds, which together made up a slightly modified ARM-PCR procedure. The opening two PCR rounds, 10 cycles each, paired TRBV1-TRBV30 forward primers with a C-beta reverse primer. TCRdb re-analysed the multiplex PCR reads in MiXCR, keeping a single row per CDR3 protein. The table has about 300,000 distinct CDR3 sequences, around three fifths seen once.

Sequences were obtained from peripheral blood. The chain carries TRBV12-3 or TRBV12-4 and TRBJ2-7; no clear D. The sequence derives from a man aged 40-49 years with primary liver carcinoma and hepatitis B virus infection. For the CDR3, the DNA is TGTGCCAGCAGTTTAGGGGGAACCCTTTCCGAGCAGTACTTC. Protein sequence: CASSLGGTLSEQYF.